The present T cell receptor (beta chain) was sequenced within a study of blood T cell repertoires in COVID-19. Study overall: Spain, Italy and the United States supplied samples that represented acute and convalescent COVID-19. Sample material is recorded as cDNA or gDNA derived from T cells, B-cell-depleted T cells, or PBMCs.

Authors' data handling: By means of reference gene primer amplification, nucleated cell counts were estimated. Profiled with immunoSEQ multiplex PCR; TCRdb holds only in-frame clones, not every one. V, J and clone size are those of that table, while D and trimming were read from the DNA. The sample includes about 320,000 clones, roughly 88% of them seen just once. V was pared by 6 bases and J by 1 base, with 5 bases of the junction left unmatched. This CDR3 spans 15 amino acids. Germline CDR1 and CDR2: SGHAT and FQNNGV. This clonotype was obtained from a woman in her 50s with acute or convalescent COVID-19. The sample was peripheral blood. The chain carries TRBV11-2 and TRBJ2-2, with TRBD1 matching 7 bases. The CDR3: CASRKTGLNTGELFF. The CDR3 DNA sequence: TGTGCCAGCAGGAAGACAGGGCTGAACACCGGGGAGCTGTTTTTT.